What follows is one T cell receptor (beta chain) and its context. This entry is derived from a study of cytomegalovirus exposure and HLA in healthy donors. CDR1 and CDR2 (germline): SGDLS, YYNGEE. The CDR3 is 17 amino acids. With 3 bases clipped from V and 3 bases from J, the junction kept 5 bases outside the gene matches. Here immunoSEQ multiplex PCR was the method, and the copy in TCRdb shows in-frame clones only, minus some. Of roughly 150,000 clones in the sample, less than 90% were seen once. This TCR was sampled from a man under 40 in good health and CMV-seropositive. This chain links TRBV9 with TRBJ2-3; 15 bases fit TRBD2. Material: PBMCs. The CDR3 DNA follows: TGTGCCAGCAGCGGAGGGACTAGCGGGAGGAGGACAGATACGCAGTATTTT. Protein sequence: CASSGGTSGRRTDTQYF.